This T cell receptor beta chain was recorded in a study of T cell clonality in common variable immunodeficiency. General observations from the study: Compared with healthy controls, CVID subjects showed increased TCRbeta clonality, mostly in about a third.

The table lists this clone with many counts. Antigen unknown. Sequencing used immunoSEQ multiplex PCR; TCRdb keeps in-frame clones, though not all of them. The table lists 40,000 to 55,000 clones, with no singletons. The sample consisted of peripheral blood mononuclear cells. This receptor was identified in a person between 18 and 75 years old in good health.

CDR3 DNA (partial): TGTGCCAGTAGTTACGCGGATCAGCCC. This sequence encodes CASSYADQP. The whole CDR3 protein is CASSYADQPQHF. The V and J genes are TRBV19 and TRBJ1-5; D call uncertain. The read is 3 residues too short to cover the CDR3 end, so that end is filled in from the germline J gene. Germline V gene data show CDR1 as LNHDA and CDR2 as SQIVND (reference sequence). This CDR3 spans 12 amino acids. V lost 5 bases and J lost 5, with 7 bases in between.